The 10 T cell receptor beta chains below all came from one sample that was sequenced in a study of graft-versus-host responses after intestinal transplantation. TCRdb keeps only in-frame clones here, not all; method: immunoSEQ multiplex PCR. Among approximately 82,000 clones, around 93% were seen once, and the ten largest hold approximately 1%. What these receptors recognize is not known. Sample: unstimulated CD8+ T cells sorted from spleen or lymph node cells, taken before transplant. These receptors were taken from a human donor who was the organ donor for an intestinal transplant.

The chain combines TRBV19 with TRBJ2-5, with D unresolved. The J call may be faulty, since TRBJ2-7 better matches the DNA end. The CDR3 runs 9 residues. Germline V lookup: CDR1 LNHDA, CDR2 SQIVND (reference sequence). CDR3 amino acids: CARRYEQYF. The CDR3 DNA sequence: TGTGCCAGGCGATACGAGCAGTACTTC.

The chain recombines TRBV2 with TRBJ1-2; D possibly corresponds to TRBD1 (6 bases). CDR3 length: 14 residues. CDR1 and CDR2 (germline): SNHLY, FYNNEI. Trimming shortened V by 6 bases and J by 3 bases, and 14 bases separated the two germline ends. The chain's CDR3 is CASSDTGLDYGYTF. The CDR3 DNA reads TGTGCCAGCAGCGATACAGGGTTGGACTATGGCTACACCTTC. The variable domain in full, with the rest retrieved from reference TRBV2 and TRBJ1-2, is EPEVTQTPSHQVTQMGQEVILRCVPISNHLYFYWYRQILGQKVEFLVSFYNNEISEKSEIFDDQFSVERPDGSNFTLKIRSTKLEDSAMYFCASSDTGLDYGYTFGSGTRLTVV.

The chain has TRBV6-5 and TRBJ2-7; D might be TRBD1 (7 bases). Per the germline V gene, CDR1 is MNHEY and CDR2 is SVGAGI. This CDR3 region has 15 residues. Trimming removed 2 bases from V and 1 base from J, with 12 bases in between. The CDR3 spells CASSYGPGGSYEQYF. CDR3 DNA: TGTGCCAGCAGTTACGGGCCAGGGGGGTCCTACGAGCAGTACTTC.

J is TRBJ2-7 and V is TRBV12-5; 8 nucleotides match TRBD1. V dropped 6 bases and J dropped 2; count of bases not matched to a gene: 9. Germline CDR1 is LGHNT and CDR2 is FRNRAP. The CDR3 is 15 residues long. This CDR3 reads CASGSWDRQTYEQYF. The CDR3 DNA follows: TGTGCTAGTGGCTCTTGGGACAGGCAAACCTACGAGCAGTACTTC.

The chain uses TRBV6-5 and TRBJ2-1; perhaps TRBD2 as D (6 bases). Germline CDR1 and CDR2: MNHEY and SVGAGI. The CDR3 length is 15 residues. Trimming cost V 1 base and J 4 bases, with 11 bases left between them. CDR3 bases: TGTGCCAGCAGTTACTACGCGGGAAGTTACAATGAGCAGTTCTTC. Amino acid sequence: CASSYYAGSYNEQFF.

This chain links TRBV13 with TRBJ2-1, with a possible D match to TRBD2 (5 bases). The V gene's germline CDR1 is PRHDT and CDR2 FYEKMQ (reference sequence). V was pared by 10 bases and J by 0 bases, with 13 bases between. This CDR3 is 14 amino acids long. CDR3 nucleotides: TGTGCCACCCGGGGTTTTAGCTCCTACAATGAGCAGTTCTTC. Translating gives CATRGFSSYNEQFF.

This sequence joins TRBV7-8 and TRBJ2-7; D is undetermined. Germline V gene sequence: CDR1 SGHVS, CDR2 FQNEAQ. The length of the CDR3 is 16 residues. V lost 2 bases to trimming and J lost 2 bases, with 16 bases between them. The CDR3 nucleotides are TGTGCCAGCAGCTTACCACTGTTACCCTATCCCTACGAGCAGTACTTC. Its protein product is CASSLPLLPYPYEQYF.

This clone turned up a few times. The rearrangement uses TRBV6-5 and TRBJ1-4; 7 bases agree with TRBD1. V shed 1 base and J 8 bases; nucleotides not matched to a gene: 4. Germline CDR1 MNHEY, CDR2 SVGAGI. The CDR3 is made up of 14 amino acids. CDR3 bases: TGTGCCAGCAGTTACTTCCAGGGGGAGGAAAAACTGTTTTTT. Protein sequence: CASSYFQGEEKLFF.

The chain carries TRBV27 and TRBJ2-7; 7 bases are shared with TRBD1. Germline-derived CDR1 and CDR2 are MNHEY and SMNVEV (reference sequence). The CDR3 is 15 amino acids. Trimming removed 6 bases from V and 0 bases from J; junction bases left unmatched: 8. The CDR3 protein is CASRTWTGTSYEQYF. In DNA, the CDR3 is TGTGCCAGCAGGACGTGGACAGGAACCTCCTACGAGCAGTACTTC.

This chain joins TRBV9 and TRBJ2-7, with D tentatively TRBD2 (6 bases). Germline V gives CDR1 SGDLS, CDR2 YYNGEE. Trimming pared 5 bases from V and 7 bases from J, leaving 16 bases between. This CDR3 has 13 residues. CDR3 nucleotide sequence: TGTGCCAGCAGTTGGACGGGGGAAGGGGAGCAGTACTTC. Translating gives CASSWTGEGEQYF. The full variable domain, completed using reference TRBV9 and TRBJ2-7, is DSGVTQTPKHLITATGQRVTLRCSPRSGDLSVYWYQQSLDQGLQFLIQYYNGEERAKGNILERFSAQQFPDLHSELNLSSLELGDSALYFCASSWTGEGEQYFGPGTRLTVT.